Listed below are T cell receptor beta chains from one sample, sequenced in a study of control samples from healthy donors and cancer patients. The assay was immunoSEQ multiplex PCR, and TCRdb's table has in-frame clones only and misses some. The sample has about 51,000 clones; about 80% are singletons. Sequenced input: blood. The receptors were sampled from a man aged 70 or older in good health. Both conserved end residues are part of each CDR3. D genes are given only for firm matches. Size tells how often a clone was seen (once, few, many) or the class of an expanded clone, and some rows leave it out.

v_call	j_call	d_call	clone_size	cdr3_nt	cdr3_aa
TRBV11-3	TRBJ2-2	.	.	TGTGCCAGCAGCCCGCTCCATGAGGGGACCGGGGAGCTGTTTTTT	CASSPLHEGTGELFF
TRBV7-9	TRBJ2-2	.	.	TGTGCCAGCAGCTTAAGGGCAGGGCGCCTCACCAACACCGGGGAGCTGTTTTTT	CASSLRAGRLTNTGELFF
TRBV28	TRBJ2-1	TRBD2	.	TGTGCCAGCAGTTTTCGGGCTTTAAAGCGGGGCATCTCCTACAATGAGCAGTTCTTC	CASSFRALKRGISYNEQFF
TRBV7-8	TRBJ1-2	TRBD1	.	TGTGCCAGCAGAGTCAGAGAGGCAGGGGGCAAGATCGGCTACACCTTC	CASRVREAGGKIGYTF
TRBV27	TRBJ2-5	TRBD2	.	TGTGCCAGCAGTAGCGGGAGGACAGCATCTCAAGAGACCCAGTACTTC	CASSSGRTASQETQYF
TRBV7-9	TRBJ2-7	.	.	TGTGCCAGCAGCTTAGATCTGGGCCGGGACGAGCAGTACTTC	CASSLDLGRDEQYF
TRBV5-1	TRBJ2-7	.	.	TGCCCCCCCAGCCCGGGGGGGACAGGGTTGGGCGAGCAGTACTTC	CPPSPGGTGLGEQYF
TRBV12-2	TRBJ2-7	.	.	TGTGCAAGTCGCTTAGTACCCAGCAGGCTCTACGAGCAGTACTTC	CASRLVPSRLYEQYF
TRBV5-6	TRBJ1-1	.	.	TGTGCCAGCAGCTTGCACTATGTGGCTTTCTTT	CASSLHYVAFF
TRBV2	TRBJ1-5	.	.	TGTGCCAGCACCGCACAGGGAGGAGGTCAGCCCCAGCATTTT	CASTAQGGGQPQHF
TRBV5-4	TRBJ2-5	TRBD2	.	TGTGCCAGCAGCTTGAAGCGGGGGGGCGTTGAGACCCAGTACTTC	CASSLKRGGVETQYF
TRBV4-1	TRBJ2-3	.	.	TGCGCCAGCAGCCAAGGATGGCAGGGCACAGATACGCAGTATTTT	CASSQGWQGTDTQYF
TRBV5-8	TRBJ2-7	.	.	TGTGCCAGCAGCTACACCGGGACTTCCTACGAGCAGTACTTC	CASSYTGTSYEQYF
TRBV7-8	TRBJ2-7	.	.	TGTGCCAGCAGCTCCCCCACCAGGGACGAGCAGTACTTC	CASSSPTRDEQYF
TRBV28	TRBJ2-1	TRBD2	.	TGTGCCAGCAGGTTATCCGGGACTAGCGCCGTCAATGAGCAGTTCTTC	CASRLSGTSAVNEQFF
TRBV6-5	TRBJ2-1	.	.	TGTGCCAGCAGATTTCTAGGTGAGCAGTTCTTC	CASRFLGEQFF
TRBV28	TRBJ1-2	TRBD1	once	TGTGCCAGCAGGGGGGGACAGGCTAACTATGGCTACACCTTC	CASRGGQANYGYTF
TRBV29-1	TRBJ2-1	TRBD1	.	TGCAGCGTTGATACGGGACAGGATGCTGAGCAGTTCTTC	CSVDTGQDAEQFF
TRBV11-3	TRBJ2-3	TRBD2	.	TGTGCCAGCAGCCGGACTAGCGGGAAGTCCACAGATACGCAGTATTTT	CASSRTSGKSTDTQYF
TRBV7-2	TRBJ2-1	.	.	TGTGCCAGCAGCTCTCGCGAGCGGGTGGTCAATGAGCAGTTCTTC	CASSSRERVVNEQFF
TRBV5-1	TRBJ2-3	TRBD1	.	TGCGCCAGCAGCTTGACGGGACAGACAGATACGCAGTATTTT	CASSLTGQTDTQYF
TRBV11-3	TRBJ2-7	TRBD1	.	TGTGCCAGCAGCTTACGTGTCGGACAGGGTTTTCTCGAGCAGTACTTC	CASSLRVGQGFLEQYF
TRBV7-2	TRBJ1-5	TRBD1	.	TGTGCCAGCAGGGGGACAGGGAATCAGCCCCAGCATTTT	CASRGTGNQPQHF
TRBV2	TRBJ2-3	.	many	TGTGCCAGCAGTGTTGGTAGCAGCACAGATACGCAGTATTTT	CASSVGSSTDTQYF
TRBV18	TRBJ2-7	.	.	TGTGCCAGCTCACCACCCCCCGGGGGCTACGAGCAGTACTTC	CASSPPPGGYEQYF
TRBV28	TRBJ2-7	TRBD2	.	TGTGCCAGCAGTTTGAAGCCCCGTACACTAGCGCGAACATACGAGCAGTACTTC	CASSLKPRTLARTYEQYF
TRBV2	TRBJ1-6	.	.	TGTGCCAGCTCCCCAATCTCCCCGGCACCCCTCCACTTT	CASSPISPAPLHF
TRBV4-2	TRBJ1-1	TRBD1	.	TGTGCCAGCAGCCGCGGATCAGGGGGAGGCACTGAAGCTTTCTTT	CASSRGSGGGTEAFF
TRBV3-1/TRBV3-2	TRBJ1-2	TRBD1	.	TGTGCCAGCAGCCAAGGGGGACAGGCGCCCTGGACCTTC	CASSQGGQAPWTF
TRBV5-4	TRBJ2-5	.	.	TGTGCCAGCAGCGCGGGATTCCAAGAGACCCAGTACTTC	CASSAGFQETQYF
TRBV18	TRBJ2-5	TRBD1	.	TGTGCCAGCTCACCGGGGACAGGAACCAGGGAGACCCAGTACTTC	CASSPGTGTRETQYF
TRBV19	TRBJ1-5	TRBD1	.	TGTGCCAGTAGTATAGATCCCGGACAGGGGCCATACAATCAGCCCCAGCATTTT	CASSIDPGQGPYNQPQHF
TRBV30	TRBJ2-7	TRBD1	medium-sized	TGTGCCTGGAGTGCGACAGGGAATGAGCAGTACTTC	CAWSATGNEQYF
TRBV9	TRBJ2-4	.	once	TGTGCCAGCAGCGTAGGCCCCCCCCAACTTAGCATTCAGTACTTC	CASSVGPPQLSIQYF
TRBV5-8	TRBJ2-3	.	.	TGTGCCACGAAGGGGGTTTTAGATACGCAGTATTTT	CATKGVLDTQYF
TRBV24-1	TRBJ1-2	.	.	TGTGCCACCAGTGAAGGCAGGGAATCCTATGGCTACACCTTC	CATSEGRESYGYTF
TRBV7-2	TRBJ2-7	TRBD2	.	TGTGCCAGCAGCTCGCGATCTAGCGGGGCCCGCGAGCAGTACTTC	CASSSRSSGAREQYF
TRBV30	TRBJ2-7	TRBD1	.	TGTGCCTGGAGTGTCGGACAGGGGGCTTACGAGCAGTACTTC	CAWSVGQGAYEQYF
TRBV30	TRBJ1-1	.	.	TGTGCCTGGAAACTCGAACGAGGGGCTGAAGCTTTCTTT	CAWKLERGAEAFF
TRBV5-5	TRBJ2-7	TRBD2	.	TGTGCCAGCAGCCTGGGACTATTCTACGAGCAGTACTTC	CASSLGLFYEQYF
TRBV2	TRBJ2-7	.	.	TGTGCCAGCACCTCTTATTCGGGCGAGCAGTACTTC	CASTSYSGEQYF
TRBV11-2	TRBJ2-6	.	.	TGTGCCAGCAGCCCGATCTCTGGGGCCAACGTCCTGACTTTC	CASSPISGANVLTF
TRBV19	TRBJ2-7	TRBD1	.	TGTGCCAGTAGTATAGATTCCCAGACAGGGGTCTACGAGCAGTACTTC	CASSIDSQTGVYEQYF
TRBV9	TRBJ2-7	TRBD1	once	TGTGCCAGCAGCCCCCAAGGGACAGGGGGCTACGAGCAGTACTTC	CASSPQGTGGYEQYF